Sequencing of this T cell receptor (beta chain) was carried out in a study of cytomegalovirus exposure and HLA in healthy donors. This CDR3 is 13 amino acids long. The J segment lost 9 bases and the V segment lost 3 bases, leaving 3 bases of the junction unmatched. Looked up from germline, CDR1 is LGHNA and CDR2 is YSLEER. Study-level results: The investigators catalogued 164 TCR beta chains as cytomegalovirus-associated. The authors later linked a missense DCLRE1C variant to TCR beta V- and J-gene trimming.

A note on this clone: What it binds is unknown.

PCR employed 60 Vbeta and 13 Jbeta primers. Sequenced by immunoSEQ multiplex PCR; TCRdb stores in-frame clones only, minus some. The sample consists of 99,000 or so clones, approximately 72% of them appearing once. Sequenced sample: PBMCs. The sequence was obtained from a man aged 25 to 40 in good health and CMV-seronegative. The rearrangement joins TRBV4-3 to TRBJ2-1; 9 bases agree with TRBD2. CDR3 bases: TGCGCCAGCAGCCAGCCTAGCGGGATTGAGCAGTTCTTC. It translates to CASSQPSGIEQFF.